Below are 10 T cell receptor beta chains sequenced from a single sample in a study of blood T cell repertoires in COVID-19. Profiled with immunoSEQ multiplex PCR; TCRdb holds only in-frame clones, not every one. The table includes around 41,000 clones, about four fifths detected once. Sample: peripheral blood. These receptors originate from an elderly woman with acute or convalescent COVID-19.

This chain links TRBV20-1 with TRBJ2-7; possibly TRBD2 for D (5 bases). The germline V gene encodes CDR1 DFQATT and CDR2 SNEGSKA (reference sequence). This CDR3 has 11 residues. The V end lost 2 bases, the J end lost 4 bases, and 6 bases lay between the germline ends. The chain's CDR3 is CSARLAYEQYF. The DNA for the CDR3 is TGCAGTGCTAGACTAGCTTACGAGCAGTACTTC.

The V gene is TRBV5-1, the J gene TRBJ1-3, with D possibly matching TRBD1 (5 bases). The V end lost 0 bases, the J end lost 0 bases, and 13 bases lay between the germline ends. Germline CDR1 is SGHRS and CDR2 is YFSETQ. CDR3 size: 17 residues. The CDR3 region is CASSLVGGTFSGNTIYF. The CDR3 nucleotides are TGCGCCAGCAGCTTGGTCGGAGGGACCTTCTCTGGAAACACCATATATTTT.

The DNA of the CDR3 is TGTGCCAGCAGCTTTGCGGGGGAAGATACGCAGTATTTT. Its translation: CASSFAGEDTQYF. This chain connects TRBV7-8 to TRBJ2-3; 7 bases line up with TRBD2. This CDR3 contains 13 residues. Losses at the gene ends were 3 bases for V and 5 bases for J; bases not matched to a gene: 2. Germline V gives CDR1 SGHVS, CDR2 FQNEAQ.

This clone was found once. This sequence joins TRBV7-2 and TRBJ2-3; 8 bases match TRBD2. The CDR3 is 16 residues long. V shed 2 bases, J shed 1 base, and the junction held 5 bases outside the gene matches. The germline V gene encodes CDR1 SGHTA and CDR2 FQGNSA. CDR3 sequence (DNA): TGTGCCAGCAGCTTAACGGGGGGGCCTCGCACAGATACGCAGTATTTT. Translated, it gives CASSLTGGPRTDTQYF. Full variable domain (missing parts from reference TRBV7-2 and TRBJ2-3): GAGVSQSPSNKVTEKGKDVELRCDPISGHTALYWYRQSLGQGLEFLIYFQGNSAPDKSGLPSDRFSAERTGGSVSTLTIQRTQQEDSAVYLCASSLTGGPRTDTQYFGPGTRLTVL.

J is TRBJ2-1 and V is TRBV27; TRBD2 agrees at 7 bases. This CDR3 comprises 14 residues. Germline CDR1 MNHEY, CDR2 SMNVEV (reference sequence). Trimming cost V 5 bases and J 1 base; bases outside gene matches: 2. The CDR3 DNA follows: TGTGCCAGCAGTACGGGGGGATCCTACAATGAGCAGTTCTTC. It encodes CASSTGGSYNEQFF.

This chain links TRBV30 with TRBJ2-1; 8 bases are shared with TRBD1. Per germline, CDR1 GTSNPN and CDR2 SVGIG (reference sequence). The CDR3 runs to 15 residues. With 0 bases clipped from V and 11 bases from J, the junction kept 12 bases outside the gene matches. CDR3 sequence: CAWSVPTGDGNQQFF. CDR3 DNA: TGTGCCTGGAGTGTACCGACAGGGGATGGGAATCAGCAGTTCTTC.

The chain uses TRBV7-2 and TRBJ2-3, with a possible D match to TRBD1 (6 bases). This CDR3 has 14 residues. Germline loops: CDR1 SGHTA, CDR2 FQGNSA. V lost 5 bases and J lost 5, with 14 bases in between. The DNA for the CDR3 is TGTGCCAGCAGCCCCCGCTTACAGGGAGATACGCAGTATTTT. Translating it yields CASSPRLQGDTQYF.

The chain combines TRBV6-4 with TRBJ1-2, with TRBD1 matching 8 bases. Looked up from germline, CDR1 is MRHNA and CDR2 is SNTAGT. V was clipped by 10 bases and J by 0 bases; unmatched bases: 13. This CDR3 is built from 16 residues. CDR3 DNA sequence: TGTGCCACTGAGGCCGGGACAGGCCTTACTAACTATGGCTACACCTTC. Protein sequence: CATEAGTGLTNYGYTF.

The genes are TRBV6-2 or TRBV6-3 and TRBJ1-5; D gene unclear. The CDR3 is 15 amino acids. Germline V gene data show CDR1 as MNHEY and CDR2 as SVGEGT. The V and J ends lost 5 bases and 4 bases respectively, with 15 bases between them. In DNA, the CDR3 is TGTGCCAGCAGTCCCACCTGGGCTCCTAATCAGCCCCAGCATTTT. As protein: CASSPTWAPNQPQHF.

The chain employs TRBV10-3 and TRBJ1-1, with TRBD1 matching 12 bases. The CDR3 totals 13 residues. V trimming: 6 bases; J trimming: 8 bases; junction bases outside the gene matches: 4. Germline V CDR1 and CDR2: ENHRY, SYGVKD. The CDR3, as DNA: TGTGCCATCAGCCGGGACAGGGGGCAGGAAGCTTTCTTT. The encoded protein is CAISRDRGQEAFF.